Described below is a single T cell receptor (beta chain) sequence and its context. This entry comes from a study of technical replicates of blood from a few donors. This table comes from immunoSEQ multiplex PCR, and its TCRdb copy is limited to in-frame clones, with some not included. This table has fewer than 90,000 clones, around 94% appearing once. The CDR3 length is 16 residues. The V and J ends lost 2 bases and 4 bases, in that order; junction bases with no gene match: 8. The germline CDR1 and CDR2 sequences are SGHRS and YFSETQ. The material sequenced was T cells isolated from PBMCs. This sequence originates from a human donor in good health. The chain is built from TRBV5-1 and TRBJ2-1, with 8 bases matching TRBD1. The CDR3 DNA reads TGCGCCAGCAGCTTCGATCAGGGGGCGAAGTACAATGAGCAGTTCTTC. Amino acid sequence: CASSFDQGAKYNEQFF. The full variable domain, completed using reference TRBV5-1 and TRBJ2-1, is KAGVTQTPRYLIKTRGQQVTLSCSPISGHRSVSWYQQTPGQGLQFLFEYFSETQRNKGNFPGRFSGRQFSNSRSEMNVSTLELGDSALYLCASSFDQGAKYNEQFFGPGTRLTVL.